A selection of T cell receptor beta chains follows, all from one sample in a study of shared clonotypes between healthy human individuals. Clones were read by immunoSEQ multiplex PCR, and TCRdb kept only the in-frame ones, dropping some. The sample holds millions of clones; approximately 95% are singletons and the top ten take around 0.4%. Sequences were obtained from naive CD4+ T cells from PBMCs. The receptors were sampled from a man between 18 and 29 years old in good health. Some clones in this sample may be carry-over from other donors' samples. Both conserved end residues are part of each CDR3. A D gene is named only where the DNA matches it firmly. The size entry is marked missing in some rows and otherwise reads once, few, many or a size class.

V gene: TRBV7-9
D gene: .
clone size: few
J gene: TRBJ1-5
CDR3 DNA: TGTGCCAGCAGCTTGTCGTTCGATCAGCCCCAGCATTTT
CDR3 protein: CASSLSFDQPQHF

V gene: TRBV7-2
D gene: TRBD1
clone size: .
J gene: TRBJ1-2
CDR3 DNA: TGTGCCAGCAGCTTGGGACAGGGAGTCTATGGCTACACCTTC
CDR3 protein: CASSLGQGVYGYTF

V gene: TRBV11-2
D gene: .
clone size: .
J gene: TRBJ2-1
CDR3 DNA: TGTGCCAGCACCTACGGGGTCCGGGGTACTCTATACAATGAGCAGTTCTTC
CDR3 protein: CASTYGVRGTLYNEQFF

V gene: TRBV27
D gene: TRBD1
clone size: .
J gene: TRBJ2-7
CDR3 DNA: TGTGCCAGCAGTTCGGGACAGGGCCTTAACGAGCAGTACTTC
CDR3 protein: CASSSGQGLNEQYF

V gene: TRBV7-2
D gene: .
clone size: .
J gene: TRBJ2-1
CDR3 DNA: TGTGCCAGCAGCTTAACAGCGGGCTCCTACAATGAGCAGTTCTTC
CDR3 protein: CASSLTAGSYNEQFF

V gene: TRBV6-5
D gene: .
clone size: .
J gene: TRBJ1-1
CDR3 DNA: TGTGCCAGCAGCTCCGGGGGGGGCCGATTCGTAGCTTTCTTT
CDR3 protein: CASSSGGGRFVAFF

V gene: TRBV4-2
D gene: .
clone size: .
J gene: TRBJ2-1
CDR3 DNA: TGTGCCAGCAGCCAAGATACGCCTGTGGGGCCACGGAATGAGCAGTTCTTC
CDR3 protein: CASSQDTPVGPRNEQFF

V gene: TRBV5-1
D gene: .
clone size: once
J gene: TRBJ2-5
CDR3 DNA: TGCGCCAGCAGCTTGGGCTCCCTAGGAGAGACCCAGTACTTC
CDR3 protein: CASSLGSLGETQYF

V gene: TRBV6-6
D gene: .
clone size: .
J gene: TRBJ1-1
CDR3 DNA: TGTGCCAGCAGTCCCTCAGGGGCGGACACTGAAGCTTTCTTT
CDR3 protein: CASSPSGADTEAFF

V gene: TRBV7-9
D gene: .
clone size: once
J gene: TRBJ2-6
CDR3 DNA: TGTGCCAGCAGTTCTGGGGCCAACGTCCTGACTTTC
CDR3 protein: CASSSGANVLTF

V gene: TRBV2
D gene: TRBD2
clone size: .
J gene: TRBJ2-7
CDR3 DNA: TGTGCCACAGCGGGAGGGCCCTACGAGCAGTACTTC
CDR3 protein: CATAGGPYEQYF

V gene: TRBV19
D gene: .
clone size: .
J gene: TRBJ2-6
CDR3 DNA: TGTGCCAGTGCTGGGGTCGTAATAACTGGGGCCAACGTCCTGACTTTC
CDR3 protein: CASAGVVITGANVLTF

V gene: TRBV5-1
D gene: .
clone size: .
J gene: TRBJ2-2
CDR3 DNA: TGCGCCAGCAGCTTGGCCGGTAGCGGAAACACCGGGGAGCTGTTTTTT
CDR3 protein: CASSLAGSGNTGELFF

V gene: TRBV19
D gene: TRBD1
clone size: .
J gene: TRBJ2-1
CDR3 DNA: TGTGCCAGTACCGCCGGACAGGGTAGGTGGAATGAGCAGTTCTTC
CDR3 protein: CASTAGQGRWNEQFF

V gene: TRBV28
D gene: TRBD1
clone size: .
J gene: TRBJ1-2
CDR3 DNA: TGTGCCAGCATACAAACAGGGGTCTGCACCTTC
CDR3 protein: CASIQTGVCTF

V gene: TRBV13
D gene: .
clone size: .
J gene: TRBJ2-3
CDR3 DNA: TGTGCCAGCGCCCCTTGGATTGTCGGGGATACGCAGTATTTT
CDR3 protein: CASAPWIVGDTQYF

V gene: TRBV9
D gene: TRBD2
clone size: once
J gene: TRBJ2-3
CDR3 DNA: TGTGCCAGCCCCAGGAAACTAGCGGGAGAGACAGATACGCAGTATTTT
CDR3 protein: CASPRKLAGETDTQYF

V gene: TRBV7-2
D gene: .
clone size: .
J gene: TRBJ2-7
CDR3 DNA: TGTGCCAGCAGCCGACGGCAGGGGGACTTCGAGCAGTACTTC
CDR3 protein: CASSRRQGDFEQYF

V gene: TRBV11-1
D gene: .
clone size: .
J gene: TRBJ1-3
CDR3 DNA: TGTGCCAGCAGCTTTAACTCAGTTGGAGGAAACACCATATATTTT
CDR3 protein: CASSFNSVGGNTIYF

V gene: TRBV28
D gene: .
clone size: .
J gene: TRBJ1-1
CDR3 DNA: TGTGCCAGCAGTTTAGTGGGATCAGGGGAAGCTTTCTTT
CDR3 protein: CASSLVGSGEAFF

V gene: TRBV28
D gene: .
clone size: .
J gene: TRBJ2-7
CDR3 DNA: TGTGCCAGCAGTCTCAGGGTTCGTGAGCAGTACTTC
CDR3 protein: CASSLRVREQYF

V gene: TRBV5-1
D gene: .
clone size: .
J gene: TRBJ1-2
CDR3 DNA: TGCGCCAGCAGCTTGGGCAGGCCTGCCTATGGCTACACCTTC
CDR3 protein: CASSLGRPAYGYTF

V gene: TRBV11-3
D gene: .
clone size: .
J gene: TRBJ2-1
CDR3 DNA: TGTGCCAGCAGCTTAGTCGGGGGCGTCGCGAATGAGCAGTTCTTC
CDR3 protein: CASSLVGGVANEQFF

V gene: TRBV28
D gene: TRBD1
clone size: .
J gene: TRBJ2-7
CDR3 DNA: TGTGCCAGCAGGGGACAGGGAAAAAACGAGCAGTACTTC
CDR3 protein: CASRGQGKNEQYF

V gene: TRBV6-5
D gene: TRBD1
clone size: .
J gene: TRBJ1-5
CDR3 DNA: TGTGCCAGCAGGGAGGACAGGGGCCGCAATCAGCCCCAGCATTTT
CDR3 protein: CASREDRGRNQPQHF

V gene: TRBV6-1
D gene: TRBD2
clone size: .
J gene: TRBJ2-7
CDR3 DNA: TGTGCCAGCAGAGGGACTACCTACGAGCAGTACTTC
CDR3 protein: CASRGTTYEQYF

V gene: TRBV4-3
D gene: .
clone size: .
J gene: TRBJ2-3
CDR3 DNA: TGCGCCAGCAGCCAAGAGTCACAGTCTACGCAGTATTTT
CDR3 protein: CASSQESQSTQYF

V gene: TRBV19
D gene: TRBD1
clone size: .
J gene: TRBJ2-7
CDR3 DNA: TGTGCCAGTAGCGACAGGGGGTACGAGCAGTACTTC
CDR3 protein: CASSDRGYEQYF

V gene: TRBV18
D gene: TRBD1
clone size: .
J gene: TRBJ2-3
CDR3 DNA: TGTGCCAGCTCATCCACAATGGGATCCGGGACAGGGAACACAGATACGCAGTATTTT
CDR3 protein: CASSSTMGSGTGNTDTQYF

V gene: TRBV30
D gene: .
clone size: .
J gene: TRBJ1-2
CDR3 DNA: TGTGCCTGCTCCCCTAACCACTATGGCTACACCTTC
CDR3 protein: CACSPNHYGYTF

V gene: TRBV2
D gene: .
clone size: .
J gene: TRBJ1-5
CDR3 DNA: TGTGCCAGCAGCGCCGGGAGCAATCAGCCCCAGCATTTT
CDR3 protein: CASSAGSNQPQHF

V gene: TRBV28
D gene: .
clone size: .
J gene: TRBJ1-4
CDR3 DNA: TGTGCCAGCAGTCCCTATCGGTCCACTAATGAAAAACTGTTTTTT
CDR3 protein: CASSPYRSTNEKLFF

V gene: TRBV2
D gene: TRBD2
clone size: .
J gene: TRBJ2-1
CDR3 DNA: TGTGCCAGCAGTGAAGCGCGGGGGAAGGTGTTCGATGAGCAGTTCTTC
CDR3 protein: CASSEARGKVFDEQFF

V gene: TRBV18
D gene: .
clone size: .
J gene: TRBJ2-3
CDR3 DNA: TGTGCCAGCTCACCAGAGGCAGGGACCCGGTACACGCAGTATTTT
CDR3 protein: CASSPEAGTRYTQYF

V gene: TRBV4-1
D gene: .
clone size: .
J gene: TRBJ2-7
CDR3 DNA: TGCGCCAGCAGCCGAGAGACAGCCTCCTACGAGCAGTACTTC
CDR3 protein: CASSRETASYEQYF